This T cell receptor beta chain came from a study of shared clonotypes between healthy human individuals. The method was immunoSEQ multiplex PCR; TCRdb's version includes in-frame clones alone and lacks a portion of them. Altogether some 2,000,000 clones are present, approximately 95% being singletons, with the ten largest covering more than 0.1%. The length of the CDR3 is 15 residues. V gave up 1 base and J gave up 7 bases; unmatched junction bases: 8. In germline, CDR1 is SGHAT, CDR2 FQNNGV. The gene calls are TRBV11-2 and TRBJ2-7; TRBD2 aligns across 9 bases. The specimen sequenced was naive CD4+ T cells sorted from blood. The subset here: CD45RA+ positively selected. The sequence was obtained from a man between 18 and 29 years old in good health. Here the CDR3 reads CASSLVPAGGGEQYF. CDR3 coding DNA: TGTGCCAGCAGCTTAGTTCCAGCGGGAGGTGGTGAGCAGTACTTC.